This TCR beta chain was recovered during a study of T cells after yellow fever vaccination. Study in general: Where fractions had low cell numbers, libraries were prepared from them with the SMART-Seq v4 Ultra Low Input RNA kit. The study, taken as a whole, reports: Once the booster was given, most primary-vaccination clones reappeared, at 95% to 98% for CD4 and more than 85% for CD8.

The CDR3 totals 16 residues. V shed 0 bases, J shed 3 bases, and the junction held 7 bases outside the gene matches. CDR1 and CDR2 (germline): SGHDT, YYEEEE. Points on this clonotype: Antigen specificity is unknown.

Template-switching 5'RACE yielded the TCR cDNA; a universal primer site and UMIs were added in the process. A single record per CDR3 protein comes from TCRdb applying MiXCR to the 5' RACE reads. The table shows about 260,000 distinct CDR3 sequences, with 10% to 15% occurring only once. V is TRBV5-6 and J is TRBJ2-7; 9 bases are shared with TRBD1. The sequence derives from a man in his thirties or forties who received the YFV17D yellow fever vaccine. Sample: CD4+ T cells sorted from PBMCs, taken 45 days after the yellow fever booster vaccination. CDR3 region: CASSLAITGGFYEQYF. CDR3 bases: TGTGCCAGCAGCTTGGCTATTACAGGGGGCTTCTACGAGCAGTACTTC.